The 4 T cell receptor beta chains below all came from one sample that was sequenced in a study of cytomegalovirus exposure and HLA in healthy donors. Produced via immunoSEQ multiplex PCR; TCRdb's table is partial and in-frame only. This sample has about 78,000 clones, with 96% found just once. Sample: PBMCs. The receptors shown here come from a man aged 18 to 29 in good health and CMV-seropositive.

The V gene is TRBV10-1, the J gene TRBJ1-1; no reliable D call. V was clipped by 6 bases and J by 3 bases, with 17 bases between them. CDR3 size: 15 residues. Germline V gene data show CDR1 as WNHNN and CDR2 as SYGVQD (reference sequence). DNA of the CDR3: TGCGCCAGCAGCCCACGGGGATATTGGGACACTGAAGCTTTCTTT. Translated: CASSPRGYWDTEAFF.

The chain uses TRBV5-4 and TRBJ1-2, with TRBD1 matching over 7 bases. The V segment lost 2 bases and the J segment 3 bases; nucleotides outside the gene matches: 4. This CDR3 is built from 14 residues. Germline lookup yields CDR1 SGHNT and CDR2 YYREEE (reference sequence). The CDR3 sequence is CASSLITGDYGYTF. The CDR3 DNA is TGTGCCAGCAGCTTAATCACAGGGGACTATGGCTACACCTTC.

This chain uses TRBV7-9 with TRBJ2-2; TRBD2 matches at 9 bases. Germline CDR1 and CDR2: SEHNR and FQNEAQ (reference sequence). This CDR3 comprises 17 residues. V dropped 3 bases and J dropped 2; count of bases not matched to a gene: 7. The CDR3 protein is CASSFPTGLANTGELFF. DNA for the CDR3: TGTGCCAGCAGCTTCCCTACGGGACTAGCTAACACCGGGGAGCTGTTTTTT.

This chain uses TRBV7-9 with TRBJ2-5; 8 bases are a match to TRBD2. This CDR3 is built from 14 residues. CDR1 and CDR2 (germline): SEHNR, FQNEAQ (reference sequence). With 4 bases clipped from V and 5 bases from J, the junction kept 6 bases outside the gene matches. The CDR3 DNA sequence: TGTGCCAGCAGCTATCCGGGACTAGGGGAGACCCAGTACTTC. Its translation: CASSYPGLGETQYF.